This TCR beta chain was sequenced during a study of Graves' ophthalmopathy and Graves' hyperthyroidism. Exclusion covered patients with other autoimmune diseases or uncontrolled infections (as well as pregnancy or lactation). This clonotype occurred many times. Amplification from RNA transcripts yielded the TCR beta CDR3 regions. An opening RT-PCR round employed HTBI primers and preceded a second-round multiplex PCR. Each CDR3 protein is one row after TCRdb ran MiXCR on the multiplex PCR reads. The sample includes 740,000 or so distinct CDR3 sequences, approximately 40% of them seen just once. The TCR comes from an adult man with Graves' ophthalmopathy. Specimen: peripheral blood.

DNA for the CDR3: TGTGCCAGCAGCTTAGGCACTACGCGCTACGAGCAGTACTTC. It encodes CASSLGTTRYEQYF. This chain links TRBV7-2 with TRBJ2-7; D remains ambiguous. Per germline, CDR1 SGHTA and CDR2 FQGNSA. V lost 1 base and J 3 bases, leaving 10 bases between the germline ends. This CDR3 is 14 amino acids long.